The present T cell receptor beta chain was sequenced within a study of PD-1 blockade in mismatch repair-deficient tumors. About the study: Patients had approximately 12 mismatch repair-deficient cancer types, all previously treated and progressing. Study observations and caveats: After pembrolizumab, tumor-resident clones rose rapidly, then generally contracted before radiologic responses.

Profiled with immunoSEQ multiplex PCR; TCRdb holds only in-frame clones, not every one. The data show some 120,000 clones, around nine tenths seen once. PCR or immunohistochemistry showed mismatch repair deficiency in every enrolled patient. The TCR-sequenced patients were a few responders to pembrolizumab. Regarding this clone: What it binds is unknown.

The TCR sequence derives from an adult with mismatch repair-deficient cancer. The sequencing here drew on peripheral blood, taken roughly 67 weeks after starting pembrolizumab.

The CDR3 region is CASRNLGDTEAFF. The DNA of the CDR3 is TGCGCCAGCAGAAACTTAGGTGACACTGAAGCTTTCTTT. The rearrangement links TRBV5-1 to TRBJ1-1; D is ambiguous. This CDR3 is 13 amino acids long. Trimming left V 5 bases short and J 3 bases short, with 11 bases between. From germline, CDR1 is SGHRS and CDR2 YFSETQ.